These 23 T cell receptor beta chains originate from one sample sequenced in a study of CD8 T cells in ankylosing spondylitis. General observations from the study: Characteristic, it appeared, of ankylosing spondylitis blood was a TCR beta motif of roughly eight highly homologous variants.

TCRdb re-called the 5' RACE reads through MiXCR, storing one row per CDR3 protein. The sample has 400,000 to 450,000 distinct CDR3 sequences, more than 15% seen once. Their antigens remain unidentified. The material sequenced was blood, either unsorted or a sorted T cell fraction (not recorded which). The origin of the receptors is a male donor with ankylosing spondylitis.

V and J are TRBV5-1 and TRBJ1-4, with D unresolved. Germline V gene sequence: CDR1 SGHRS, CDR2 YFSETQ. The length of the CDR3 is 14 residues. The V end lost 8 bases, the J end lost 4 bases, and 15 bases lay between the germline ends. CDR3 loop: CASTYSDVNEKLFF. The CDR3 DNA reads as TGCGCCAGTACTTACTCGGACGTTAATGAAAAACTGTTTTTT.

This chain connects TRBV4-3 to TRBJ2-1; 8 bases align to TRBD1. Germline values: CDR1 LGHNA, CDR2 YSLEER. CDR3 size: 16 residues. Losses at the gene ends were 1 base for V and 10 bases for J; bases not matched to a gene: 12. The CDR3 sequence: CASSQGARTGPEEQFF. The CDR3 DNA reads as TGCGCCAGCAGCCAAGGGGCTCGGACAGGGCCAGAGGAGCAGTTCTTC.

This clonotype was counted a few times. The chain has TRBV20-1 and TRBJ1-1; perhaps TRBD1 as D (6 bases). The germline V gene encodes CDR1 DFQATT and CDR2 SNEGSKA (reference sequence). CDR3 length equals 14 residues. Trimming stripped 0 bases from V and 1 base from J, with 9 bases between. CDR3 amino acids: CSAREETGNTEAFF. The CDR3 DNA follows: TGCAGTGCTAGAGAGGAGACAGGGAACACTGAAGCTTTCTTT.

This clonotype was recorded a few times. The chain is built from TRBV20-1 and TRBJ2-1; D tentatively fits TRBD1 or TRBD2 (5 bases each). CDR3 length: 14 residues. Germline V CDR1 and CDR2: DFQATT, SNEGSKA (reference sequence). Trimming removed 4 bases at V and 0 bases at J, with 10 bases between. CDR3: CSAITGLSYNEQFF. The CDR3 DNA sequence: TGCAGTGCTATCACGGGGCTCTCCTACAATGAGCAGTTCTTC.

This clonotype was counted between two and nine times. The J gene is TRBJ1-1, the V gene TRBV20-1; no definite D call. CDR3 length: 11 amino acids. CDR1 and CDR2 from the germline V gene are DFQATT and SNEGSKA (reference sequence). Trimming removed 7 bases from V and 3 bases from J, with 9 bases in between. For the CDR3, the DNA is TGCAGTGGCGACCGAGACACTGAAGCTTTCTTT. Translating gives CSGDRDTEAFF.

The rearrangement joins TRBV6-1 to TRBJ1-2, with D maybe TRBD1 (6 bases). CDR3 length: 17 amino acids. Trimming took 0 bases from V and 7 from J, leaving 21 bases between them. Germline V CDR1 and CDR2: MNHNS, SASEGT. CDR3 loop: CASSEALKAGVFRGYTF. DNA of the CDR3: TGTGCCAGCAGTGAAGCGCTGAAGGCAGGGGTTTTTCGTGGCTACACCTTC.

V gene TRBV30 combines with J gene TRBJ1-1, with 7 bases that match TRBD1. The CDR3 is 15 residues long. V was clipped by 6 bases and J by 2 bases; unmatched bases: 12. Germline CDR1 and CDR2: GTSNPN and SVGIG (reference sequence). CDR3 loop: CACRPAGGRNTEAFF. The CDR3 DNA reads as TGTGCCTGCCGGCCGGCAGGGGGACGAAACACTGAAGCTTTCTTT. Looking up the rest from reference TRBV30 and TRBJ1-1 gives the full variable domain: SQTIHQWPATLVQPVGSPLSLECTVEGTSNPNLYWYRQAAGRGLQLLFYSVGIGQISSEVPQNLSASRPQDRQFILSSKKLLLSDSGFYLCACRPAGGRNTEAFFGQGTRLTVV.

This chain uses TRBV28 with TRBJ2-4; tentative D call: TRBD2 (6 bases). The CDR3 extends over 16 amino acids. With 5 bases removed from V and 3 bases from J, the gap between germline ends came to 17 bases. Germline lookup yields CDR1 MDHEN and CDR2 SYDVKM. The CDR3 reads CASSPILQGGKNIQYF. For the CDR3, the DNA is TGTGCCAGCAGTCCGATCCTCCAGGGAGGCAAAAACATTCAGTACTTC. Together with reference TRBV28 and TRBJ2-4, the CDR3 gives the full variable domain: DVKVTQSSRYLVKRTGEKVFLECVQDMDHENMFWYRQDPGLGLRLIYFSYDVKMKEKGDIPEGYSVSREKKERFSLILESASTNQTSMYLCASSPILQGGKNIQYFGAGTRLSVL.

The sample holds a few counts of this clonotype. The chain combines TRBV6-5 with TRBJ1-6, with D maybe TRBD1 (5 bases). V lost 4 bases, J lost 2 bases, and 21 bases lay in between. Germline V gives CDR1 MNHEY, CDR2 SVGAGI. The CDR3 loop spans 19 amino acids. CDR3 region: CASSLPRDSQSAYNSPLHF. CDR3 nucleotides: TGTGCCAGCAGTTTGCCCCGGGACTCCCAAAGCGCCTATAATTCACCCCTCCACTTT.

The chain couples TRBV18 to TRBJ1-2; D not certain. The CDR3 spans 13 residues. Germline V gives CDR1 KGHSH, CDR2 LQKENI. V gave up 2 bases and J gave up 4 bases, with 8 bases separating them. The CDR3 here is CASSPGIPYGYTF. The CDR3 bases are TGTGCCAGCTCACCAGGGATCCCCTATGGCTACACCTTC. The full variable domain, in which reference TRBV18 and TRBJ1-2 provide the parts outside the CDR3, is NAGVMQNPRHLVRRRGQEARLRCSPMKGHSHVYWYRQLPEEGLKFMVYLQKENIIDESGMPKERFSAEFPKEGPSILRIQQVVRGDSAAYFCASSPGIPYGYTFGSGTRLTVV.

This clonotype was observed a handful of times. The chain recombines TRBV20-1 with TRBJ2-1; D remains unclear. CDR3 length: 10 residues. Trimming shortened V by 1 base and J by 6 bases, and 1 base separated the two germline ends. Germline-derived CDR1 and CDR2 are DFQATT and SNEGSKA (reference sequence). CDR3 sequence (DNA): TGCAGTGCTAGAGTCAATGAGCAGTTCTTC. Residues: CSARVNEQFF.

The chain couples TRBV5-1 to TRBJ2-2; possible D gene TRBD1, 6 bases. This CDR3 spans 16 amino acids. V gave up 3 bases and J gave up 0 bases, with 12 bases separating them. Germline V gene data show CDR1 as SGHRS and CDR2 as YFSETQ. CDR3 amino acids: CASSYLQGANTGELFF. In DNA form, the CDR3 reads TGCGCCAGCAGCTACCTACAGGGAGCGAACACCGGGGAGCTGTTTTTT.

This sequence joins TRBV4-1 and TRBJ2-2; no clear D. There are 17 residues in the CDR3. Germline lookup yields CDR1 MGHRA and CDR2 YSYEKL. Trimming took 4 bases from V and 0 from J, leaving 15 bases between them. Here the CDR3 reads CASSPLLERANTGELFF. For the CDR3, the DNA is TGCGCCAGCAGCCCACTCCTGGAACGGGCGAACACCGGGGAGCTGTTTTTT.

This sequence joins TRBV3-1 and TRBJ2-2; no firm D call. Germline V gene data show CDR1 as LGHDT and CDR2 as YNNKEL (reference sequence). V was cut by 0 bases and J by 6 bases, with 5 bases left in between. The CDR3 extends over 13 amino acids. CDR3 nucleotides: TGTGCCAGCAGCCAAGACAACGCCGGGGAGCTGTTTTTT. Translation: CASSQDNAGELFF.

This chain uses TRBV6-1 with TRBJ2-5; a weak D match, TRBD1 (5 bases). Deletions cut 10 bases from V and 0 bases from J, with 15 bases between. This CDR3 is built from 14 residues. The V gene's germline CDR1 is MNHNS and CDR2 SASEGT. The CDR3 here is CATARRADQETQYF. DNA of the CDR3: TGTGCCACCGCCCGCAGGGCGGACCAAGAGACCCAGTACTTC.

There are many counts of this clonotype. The V and J genes are TRBV29-1 and TRBJ1-1; D remains ambiguous. This CDR3 is 14 amino acids long. V was trimmed by 5 bases and J by 4 bases, leaving 17 bases between them. Per germline, CDR1 SQVTM and CDR2 ANQGSEA. CDR3 loop: CSVTVRAGVTEAFF. The DNA for the CDR3 is TGCAGCGTTACAGTAAGAGCTGGGGTCACTGAAGCTTTCTTT.

This sequence joins TRBV4-2 and TRBJ2-1; the D call may be TRBD1 or TRBD2 (6 bases each). This CDR3 has 13 amino acids. Germline CDR1 LGHNA, CDR2 YNFKEQ. The ends were cut back, 3 bases at V and 13 bases at J, with 16 bases in the middle. DNA of the CDR3: TGTGCCAGCAGCCAGCGGGACACACGGTTCCAGTTCTTC. This codes for CASSQRDTRFQFF.

This clonotype was detected a few times. This sequence joins TRBV4-2 and TRBJ2-7; D unresolved. Deletions cut 1 base from V and 0 bases from J, with 10 bases between. Germline CDR1 LGHNA, CDR2 YNFKEQ. This CDR3 is built from 15 residues. In DNA, the CDR3 is TGTGCCAGCAGCCAAGGCAGTACCTACTCCTACGAGCAGTACTTC. It encodes CASSQGSTYSYEQYF.

V gene TRBV5-1 combines with J gene TRBJ1-2; 7 bases map to TRBD1. Germline V gene data show CDR1 as SGHRS and CDR2 as YFSETQ. This CDR3 has 14 amino acids. Losses at the gene ends were 4 bases for V and 6 bases for J; bases not matched to a gene: 9. CDR3 coding DNA: TGCGCCAGCAGCACCGACAGGGCTAAAGATGGCTACACCTTC. Protein: CASSTDRAKDGYTF.

Many counts were recorded for this clonotype. The rearrangement links TRBV12-3 or TRBV12-4 to TRBJ2-3; the match to TRBD2 covers 8 bases. The CDR3 is 13 amino acids. V lost 6 bases and J lost 1; bases outside the gene matches: 0. The CDR3 nucleotides are TGTGCCAGCAGGCGGGGGGGCACAGATACGCAGTATTTT. Encoded protein: CASRRGGTDTQYF.

This clonotype has only a few counts. The rearrangement links TRBV12-3 or TRBV12-4 to TRBJ2-3; D unclear. V lost 5 bases to trimming and J lost 2 bases, with 17 bases between them. The CDR3 runs 16 residues. The CDR3 sequence: CASSDTTRSLTDTQYF. Here the CDR3 DNA reads TGTGCCAGCAGTGATACGACCCGATCGCTCACAGATACGCAGTATTTT.

The chain links TRBV24-1 to TRBJ2-1; 10 nucleotides match TRBD2. With 1 base clipped from V and 6 bases from J, the junction kept 5 bases outside the gene matches. The CDR3 sequence is 16 residues long. CDR1 KGHDR and CDR2 SFDVKD come from the germline V gene. CDR3 in DNA: TGTGCCACCAGTGATTTCAAGCGGGAGGGCCCCAATGAGCAGTTCTTC. This translates into CATSDFKREGPNEQFF.

This clonotype was counted between two and nine times. The V call is TRBV9, the J call TRBJ2-1, with 12 bases lining up with TRBD2. The CDR3 covers 15 residues. J gave up 10 bases and V 3 bases, and 8 bases lay outside the gene matches. Looked up from germline, CDR1 is SGDLS and CDR2 is YYNGEE. Here the CDR3 DNA reads TGTGCCAGCAGCGAAGCTAGCGGGAGGGCGGGGGAGCAGTTCTTC. It specifies CASSEASGRAGEQFF. Full variable domain (remainder filled in from reference TRBV9 and TRBJ2-1): DSGVTQTPKHLITATGQRVTLRCSPRSGDLSVYWYQQSLDQGLQFLIQYYNGEERAKGNILERFSAQQFPDLHSELNLSSLELGDSALYFCASSEASGRAGEQFFGPGTRLTVL.